Each of the 29 T cell receptor beta chains below was sequenced from the same sample in a study of blood T cells in healthy people across ages. The authors ran a second PCR of about 6 to 11 cycles using a sample-barcoded 5' primer and a J-beta primer mix. From the 5' RACE reads, TCRdb called clonotypes with MiXCR, one entry per CDR3 protein. The table lists 660,000 or so distinct CDR3 sequences, approximately 59% of them singletons. The sequenced sample was blood. The receptors come from a man aged 55 to 70 in good health.

In regard to this clonotype: Relative to the germline gene, one junction end is altered; a read error may explain this. The J gene is TRBJ2-5, the V gene TRBV6-1; 14 bases are shared with TRBD2. This CDR3 is 17 amino acids long. The germline CDR1 and CDR2 sequences are MNHNS and SASEGT. In nucleotides, the CDR3 is TGTGCCAACAGTCTTGGACTAGCGGGGGGAGGGCAAGAGACCCAGTACTTC. This sequence encodes CANSLGLAGGGQETQYF.

This clonotype occurred a few times. The chain carries TRBV5-1 and TRBJ2-3; no clear D. Germline CDR1 and CDR2: SGHRS and YFSETQ. There are 16 residues in the CDR3. V lost 0 bases and J 0 bases, leaving 11 bases between the germline ends. This chain's CDR3 is CASSLAGQSSTDTQYF. The CDR3 DNA reads TGCGCCAGCAGCTTGGCCGGGCAGTCTAGCACAGATACGCAGTATTTT.

The CDR3 DNA follows: TGTGCCAGCAGTTCGAGTCGGCAGGGGAGGGAGACCCAGTACTTC. This encodes CASSSSRQGRETQYF. The chain uses TRBV6-6 and TRBJ2-5; D assignment may be TRBD1 or TRBD2 (6 bases each). The CDR3 runs 15 residues. V lost 4 bases and J lost 5, with 17 bases in between. Germline values: CDR1 MNHNY, CDR2 SVGAGI (reference sequence).

The genes are TRBV21-1 and TRBJ2-5; TRBD2, as called in the table, went unchecked against the DNA. TRBV21-1 is a pseudogene locus. The CDR3 consists of 14 residues. CDR3 region: CASSKNPLRESQYF. The CDR3 DNA follows: TGTGCCAGCAGCAAAAACCCGCTACGAGAGAGCCAGTACTTC.

This chain joins TRBV20-1 and TRBJ1-2; D gene unclear. Germline V gives CDR1 DFQATT, CDR2 SNEGSKA (reference sequence). The CDR3 has 13 residues. Trimming cost V 6 bases and J 4 bases, with 15 bases left between them. Here the CDR3 DNA reads TGCAGTGCAAAACGACGACCATCCTATGGCTACACCTTC. Its protein is CSAKRRPSYGYTF.

J is TRBJ2-7 and V is TRBV2; D is possibly TRBD1 or TRBD2 (5 bases each). The V gene lost 11 bases and the J gene lost 3 bases, with 11 bases spanning the gap. The germline V gene has CDR1 SNHLY and CDR2 FYNNEI. The CDR3 has 11 residues. The CDR3 region is CAGVRGYEQYF. The CDR3 DNA is TGTGCCGGGGTGAGGGGCTACGAGCAGTACTTC.

In this sample, this clonotype turned up a few times. The chain uses TRBV2 and TRBJ2-1; D is tentatively TRBD1 or TRBD2 (5 bases each). The V end lost 2 bases, the J end lost 10 bases, and 15 bases lay between the germline ends. CDR1 SNHLY and CDR2 FYNNEI come from the germline V gene. CDR3 length: 14 residues. In nucleotides, the CDR3 is TGTGCCAGCAGTGAAATCCATCGGGGCCGGGAGCAGTTCTTC. Protein product: CASSEIHRGREQFF.

This chain links TRBV11-2 with TRBJ2-5, with D perhaps TRBD2 (5 bases). Per germline, CDR1 SGHAT and CDR2 FQNNGV. V was pared by 0 bases and J by 5 bases, with 10 bases between. The CDR3 spans 14 residues. The CDR3 reads CASSLDRTGETQYF. CDR3 DNA sequence: TGTGCCAGCAGCTTAGATCGTACGGGGGAGACCCAGTACTTC.

This chain links TRBV20-1 with TRBJ2-7; no clear D. The V gene lost 3 bases and the J gene lost 0 bases, with 12 bases spanning the gap. Germline CDR1 DFQATT, CDR2 SNEGSKA (reference sequence). This CDR3 spans 14 amino acids. The CDR3 here is CSASLGPVSYEQYF. DNA for the CDR3: TGCAGTGCTAGTCTGGGCCCTGTCTCCTACGAGCAGTACTTC.

This clonotype was recorded many times. The V call is TRBV7-2, the J call TRBJ1-1; weak D call: TRBD1 (6 bases). CDR3 length equals 15 residues. Germline V CDR1 and CDR2: SGHTA, FQGNSA. V lost 1 base and J 4 bases, leaving 13 bases between the germline ends. The CDR3 loop is CASSLGGGLITEAFF. The CDR3 DNA sequence: TGTGCCAGCAGCTTAGGTGGGGGGCTGATCACTGAAGCTTTCTTT.

The V gene is TRBV5-1, the J gene TRBJ2-5; the D is unclear. There are 15 residues in the CDR3. Germline loops: CDR1 SGHRS, CDR2 YFSETQ. Trimming pared 0 bases from V and 4 bases from J, leaving 13 bases between. CDR3 residues: CASSLAPDGLETQYF. The CDR3 region has the DNA TGCGCCAGCAGCTTGGCCCCGGACGGGCTAGAGACCCAGTACTTC.

This rearrangement joins TRBV20-1 to TRBJ1-4; D ambiguous. Trimming pared 2 bases from V and 3 bases from J, leaving 10 bases between. The germline V gene encodes CDR1 DFQATT and CDR2 SNEGSKA (reference sequence). The CDR3 sequence is 14 residues long. The DNA for the CDR3 is TGCAGTGCTAGACTTGGACCGGCTAATGAAAAACTGTTTTTT. Its translation: CSARLGPANEKLFF.

The chain combines TRBV20-1 with TRBJ2-4; the D gene is possibly TRBD1 (5 bases). Germline V gene sequence: CDR1 DFQATT, CDR2 SNEGSKA (reference sequence). The CDR3 length is 13 residues. The V end was cut by 6 bases, the J end by 0 bases, with 9 bases between. CDR3 nucleotide sequence: TGCAGTGCGGGGCCTCTAGCCAAAAACATTCAGTACTTC. Residues: CSAGPLAKNIQYF.

The gene calls are TRBV6-5 and TRBJ2-5, with D perhaps matching TRBD1 or TRBD2 (5 bases each). Germline V gives CDR1 MNHEY, CDR2 SVGAGI. V was clipped by 0 bases and J by 7 bases, with 18 bases between them. This CDR3 contains 16 residues. CDR3 nucleotide sequence: TGTGCCAGCAGTTACTCCCCTAGGGGCGCCGGAGGGACCCAGTACTTC. Amino acids: CASSYSPRGAGGTQYF.

The chain has TRBV6-5 and TRBJ1-2; D remains ambiguous. This CDR3 spans 15 amino acids. With 6 bases removed from V and 4 bases from J, the gap between germline ends came to 18 bases. CDR1 and CDR2 (germline): MNHEY, SVGAGI. The CDR3 region is CASSRGESLPYGYTF. CDR3 bases: TGTGCCAGCAGCCGAGGCGAGAGCCTACCCTATGGCTACACCTTC.

The V and J genes are TRBV12-3 or TRBV12-4 and TRBJ2-1; 8 bases fit TRBD1. The CDR3 totals 18 residues. J gave up 5 bases and V 1 base, and 13 bases lay outside the gene matches. The CDR3 loop is CASSLGKGGDRGNNEQFF. CDR3 bases: TGTGCCAGCAGTTTAGGTAAGGGAGGTGACAGGGGCAACAATGAGCAGTTCTTC.

V is TRBV20-1 and J is TRBJ2-1, with TRBD1 identical over 10 bases. In germline, CDR1 is DFQATT, CDR2 SNEGSKA (reference sequence). Trimming removed 6 bases from V and 5 bases from J; junction bases left unmatched: 13. This CDR3 contains 16 residues. The CDR3 bases are TGCAGTGCCCAAGATAGGGGGACAGGGGACCACAATGAGCAGTTCTTC. Encoded protein: CSAQDRGTGDHNEQFF.

The chain has TRBV10-1 and TRBJ1-1; no reliable D call. Germline CDR1 and CDR2: WNHNN and SYGVQD (reference sequence). The CDR3 spans 15 residues. The germline V and J ends were trimmed by 3 bases and 1 base, with 12 bases remaining between them. CDR3 DNA: TGCGCCAGCAGTGAAGGGAGGGCTGGGAACACTGAAGCTTTCTTT. Its translation: CASSEGRAGNTEAFF.

V gene TRBV24-1 combines with J gene TRBJ2-7; D is perhaps TRBD2 (6 bases). V dropped 4 bases and J dropped 7 bases, with 10 bases sitting between them. CDR3 size: 12 residues. CDR1 and CDR2 (germline): KGHDR, SFDVKD. The CDR3 loop is CATSDPGGEQYF. In nucleotides, the CDR3 is TGTGCCACCAGTGACCCTGGAGGGGAGCAGTACTTC.

The chain carries TRBV7-2 and TRBJ2-7; TRBD1 matches at 9 bases. Germline loops: CDR1 SGHTA, CDR2 FQGNSA. After removal of 5 bases from V and 8 bases from J, the junction contained 7 bases not matched to a gene. The CDR3 is 13 amino acids. CDR3 region: CASSKTGGNKQYF. CDR3 nucleotides: TGTGCCAGCAGCAAGACAGGGGGAAACAAGCAGTACTTC.

The rearrangement links TRBV20-1 to TRBJ2-1; D might be TRBD1 (5 bases). The germline CDR1 and CDR2 sequences are DFQATT and SNEGSKA (reference sequence). The CDR3 has 15 amino acids. The V and J ends lost 0 bases and 4 bases respectively, with 13 bases between them. CDR3 nucleotides: TGCAGTGCTAGAGAAGGGGCAGATAGGTACAATGAGCAGTTCTTC. Amino acid sequence: CSAREGADRYNEQFF.

The CDR3 nucleotides read TGCGCCAGCAGCTTTGGCGACAGGACCGGGGATGAGCAGTTCTTC. Encoded protein: CASSFGDRTGDEQFF. This rearrangement joins TRBV5-1 to TRBJ2-1; D is perhaps TRBD1 (6 bases). The V gene lost 2 bases and the J gene lost 8 bases, with 17 bases spanning the gap. Germline V gives CDR1 SGHRS, CDR2 YFSETQ. The CDR3 is made up of 15 amino acids.

This sequence joins TRBV12-5 and TRBJ1-1; the match to TRBD1 covers 12 bases. Germline-derived CDR1 and CDR2 are LGHNT and FRNRAP. V shed 2 bases, J shed 4 bases, and the junction held 5 bases outside the gene matches. The CDR3 length is 16 residues. CDR3 DNA: TGTGCTAGTGGTTTGTCCGGGACAGGGGGCATCACTGAAGCTTTCTTT. This gives the protein CASGLSGTGGITEAFF.

The chain couples TRBV10-3 to TRBJ2-5; possible D gene TRBD1, 7 bases. Trimming shortened V by 6 bases and J by 3 bases, and 11 bases separated the two germline ends. CDR1 and CDR2 (germline): ENHRY, SYGVKD. The CDR3 runs to 13 residues. The CDR3 DNA sequence: TGTGCCATCAGGGGCAGGGGGGAAGAGACCCAGTACTTC. Translating gives CAIRGRGEETQYF.

This clonotype has only one observation. The chain employs TRBV6-6 and TRBJ2-1; no reliable D call. The CDR3 has 13 amino acids. V lost 11 bases to trimming and J lost 2 bases, with 13 bases between them. CDR1 MNHNY and CDR2 SVGAGI come from the germline V gene (reference sequence). This CDR3 reads CAARQSPYNEQFF. DNA of the CDR3: TGTGCCGCCCGTCAGAGCCCCTACAATGAGCAGTTCTTC.

V usage is TRBV10-3 and J usage is TRBJ2-3, with D possibly TRBD2 on 5 matching bases. V was trimmed by 3 bases and J by 2 bases, leaving 18 bases between them. Germline V gene sequence: CDR1 ENHRY, CDR2 SYGVKD. This CDR3 has 17 amino acids. For the CDR3, the DNA is TGTGCCATCAGTGAAACCCTGCTAGCCCGGTACACAGATACGCAGTATTTT. It encodes CAISETLLARYTDTQYF.

This chain uses TRBV20-1 with TRBJ2-3, with TRBD2 matching over 13 bases. There are 16 residues in the CDR3. Trimming at V came to 6 bases and at J to 6 bases, leaving 12 bases not matched to a gene. Germline V gene sequence: CDR1 DFQATT, CDR2 SNEGSKA (reference sequence). The DNA of the CDR3 is TGCAGTGCCCCGGTGGGACTAGCGGGGCCCCTGGATACGCAGTATTTT. Amino acids: CSAPVGLAGPLDTQYF.

This sequence joins TRBV5-1 and TRBJ1-2; the D gene is possibly TRBD1 (5 bases). Germline V gene sequence: CDR1 SGHRS, CDR2 YFSETQ. Trimming shortened V by 4 bases and J by 8 bases, and 24 bases separated the two germline ends. The CDR3 has 16 amino acids. The CDR3 region has the DNA TGCGCCAGCAGCCCCACGGCTACCGGGGCCTCTAGGGGCTACACCTTC. Its protein product is CASSPTATGASRGYTF.

The chain combines TRBV20-1 with TRBJ1-1; 8 nucleotides agree with TRBD1. The length of the CDR3 is 14 residues. From germline, CDR1 is DFQATT and CDR2 SNEGSKA (reference sequence). Trimming at V came to 5 bases and at J to 5 bases, leaving 10 bases not matched to a gene. CDR3: CSALDRGGRTEAFF. The DNA of the CDR3 is TGCAGTGCTCTAGACAGGGGAGGACGTACTGAAGCTTTCTTT.